This TCR beta chain was obtained from a study of cytomegalovirus exposure and HLA in healthy donors. Losses at the gene ends were 3 bases for V and 4 bases for J; bases not matched to a gene: 6. The CDR3 sequence is 15 residues long. CDR1 is SGDLS and CDR2 is YYNGEE in the germline V gene. Profiled with immunoSEQ multiplex PCR; TCRdb holds only in-frame clones, not every one. The top ten hold around 1.1% of the sample, which has under 250,000 clones, around nine tenths seen once. Specimen: PBMCs. The genes are TRBV9 and TRBJ2-1, with 8 bases fitting TRBD1. This clonotype was obtained from a woman aged 18-29 years in good health and CMV-seronegative. CDR3 DNA sequence: TGTGCCAGCAGCGGCTGGGGACAGGCGTACAATGAGCAGTTCTTC. It translates to CASSGWGQAYNEQFF. Full variable domain (rest looked up from reference TRBV9 and TRBJ2-1): DSGVTQTPKHLITATGQRVTLRCSPRSGDLSVYWYQQSLDQGLQFLIQYYNGEERAKGNILERFSAQQFPDLHSELNLSSLELGDSALYFCASSGWGQAYNEQFFGPGTRLTVL.